What follows describes a single T cell receptor beta chain. The germline V and J ends were trimmed by 3 bases and 1 base, with 15 bases remaining between them. The length of the CDR3 is 16 residues. CDR1 is LGHNA, CDR2 YSLEER, per germline. The record originates from a study of Ad26.COV2.S vaccination and SARS-CoV-2 variants. Sequencing used immunoSEQ multiplex PCR; TCRdb keeps in-frame clones, though not all of them. The sample yields 250,000 to 300,000 clones, more than 70% seen once. Noted treatment: some 20 received Ad26.COV2.S at low or high dose, single or two shots; about five received placebo; per-sample allocation not given. After the first vaccine or placebo injection, samples were drawn on day 63.

The gene calls are TRBV4-3 and TRBJ1-1; TRBD1 might be the D (6 bases). This receptor was identified in a person aged 18-60 years who received the Ad26.COV2.S COVID-19 vaccine or a placebo. Sequenced material: peripheral blood, taken in a trial of Ad26.COV2.S vaccine versus placebo. The CDR3 DNA reads TGCGCCAGCAGCCAGGTTTGGACAGCGCCGAACACTGAAGCTTTCTTT. The encoded protein is CASSQVWTAPNTEAFF.